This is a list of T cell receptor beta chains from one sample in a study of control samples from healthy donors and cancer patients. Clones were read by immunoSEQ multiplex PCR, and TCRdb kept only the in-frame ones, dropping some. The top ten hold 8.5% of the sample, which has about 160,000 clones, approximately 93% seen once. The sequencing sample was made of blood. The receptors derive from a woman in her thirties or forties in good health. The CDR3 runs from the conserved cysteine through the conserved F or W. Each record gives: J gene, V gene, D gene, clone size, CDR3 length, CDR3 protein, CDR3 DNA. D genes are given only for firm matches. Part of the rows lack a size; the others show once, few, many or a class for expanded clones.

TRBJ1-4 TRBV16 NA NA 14 CASTSSGLREKLFF TGTGCCAGCACCTCCTCCGGACTTCGTGAAAAACTGTTTTTT
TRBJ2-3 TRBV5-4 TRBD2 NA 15 CASSRTSGSTDTQYF TGTGCCAGCAGTCGTACTAGCGGGAGTACAGATACGCAGTATTTT
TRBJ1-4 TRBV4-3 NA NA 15 CASSQEQGLSEKLFF TGCGCCAGCAGCCAAGAACAGGGTTTGAGCGAAAAACTGTTTTTT
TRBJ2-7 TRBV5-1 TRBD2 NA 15 CASSLLAGRPYEQYF TGCGCCAGCAGCTTATTAGCGGGGCGACCCTACGAGCAGTACTTC
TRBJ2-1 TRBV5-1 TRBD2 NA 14 CASNPGLAVNEQFF TGCGCCAGCAACCCGGGACTAGCGGTCAATGAGCAGTTCTTC
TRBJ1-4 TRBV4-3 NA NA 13 CASSRGTYEKLFF TGCGCCAGCAGCCGAGGGACCTATGAAAAACTGTTTTTT
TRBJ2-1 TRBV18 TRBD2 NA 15 CASSPLAGGPSEQFF TGTGCCAGCTCACCCCTAGCGGGAGGGCCCTCTGAGCAGTTCTTC
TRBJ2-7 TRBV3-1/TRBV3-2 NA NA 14 CASSQGFRQSGFYF TGTGCCAGCAGCCAAGGTTTCAGACAGTCCGGATTTTACTTC
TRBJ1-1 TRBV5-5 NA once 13 CASISTGDTEAFF TGTGCCAGCATCTCCACAGGAGACACTGAAGCTTTCTTT
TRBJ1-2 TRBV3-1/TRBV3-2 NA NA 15 CASSQDPITRASYTF TGTGCCAGCAGCCAAGATCCGATTACCAGGGCCAGCTACACCTTC
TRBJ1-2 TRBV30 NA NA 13 CAWRRGAYYGYTF TGTGCCTGGAGGAGGGGGGCTTACTATGGCTACACCTTC
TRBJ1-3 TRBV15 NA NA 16 CATSLLHASSGNTIYF TGTGCCACCAGCCTACTCCATGCGAGTTCTGGAAACACCATATATTTT
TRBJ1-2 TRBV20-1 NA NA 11 CSAKGDYGYTF TGCAGTGCTAAGGGTGACTATGGCTACACCTTC
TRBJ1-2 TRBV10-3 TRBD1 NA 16 CAIRGGQGNFEDGYTF TGTGCCATCAGGGGAGGACAGGGTAATTTCGAGGATGGCTACACCTTC
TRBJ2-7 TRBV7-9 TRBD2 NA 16 CASSPPPGGVTYEQYF TGTGCCAGCAGCCCACCGCCGGGAGGGGTTACCTACGAGCAGTACTTC
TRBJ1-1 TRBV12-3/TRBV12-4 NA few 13 CASIVEGSTEAFF TGTGCCAGCATCGTCGAGGGGAGCACTGAAGCTTTCTTT
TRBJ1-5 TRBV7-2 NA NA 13 CASSLDATQPQHF TGTGCCAGCAGCTTGGACGCGACTCAGCCCCAGCATTTT
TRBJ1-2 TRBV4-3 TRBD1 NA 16 CASSQMGQVGDYGYTF TGCGCCAGCAGCCAGATGGGACAGGTGGGGGACTATGGCTACACCTTC
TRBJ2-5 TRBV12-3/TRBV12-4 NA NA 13 CASSWAISETQYF TGTGCCAGCAGTTGGGCAATATCGGAGACCCAGTACTTC
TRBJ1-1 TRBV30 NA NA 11 CAWSVLREAFF TGTGCCTGGAGTGTTTTGAGAGAAGCTTTCTTT
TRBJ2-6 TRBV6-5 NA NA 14 CASRRNSGANVLTF TGTGCCAGCAGGAGGAACTCTGGGGCCAACGTCCTGACTTTC
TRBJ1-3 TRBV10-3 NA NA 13 CAITGESGNTIYF TGTGCCATCACAGGGGAATCTGGAAACACCATATATTTT
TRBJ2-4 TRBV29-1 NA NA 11 CSVDRANIQYF TGCAGCGTTGACAGGGCAAACATTCAGTACTTC
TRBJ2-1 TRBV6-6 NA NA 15 CASSPLALSYNEQFF TGTGCCAGCAGTCCCCTAGCTCTCTCCTACAATGAGCAGTTCTTC
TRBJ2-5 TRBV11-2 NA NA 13 CASSFGHQETQYF TGTGCCAGCAGCTTCGGACACCAAGAGACCCAGTACTTC